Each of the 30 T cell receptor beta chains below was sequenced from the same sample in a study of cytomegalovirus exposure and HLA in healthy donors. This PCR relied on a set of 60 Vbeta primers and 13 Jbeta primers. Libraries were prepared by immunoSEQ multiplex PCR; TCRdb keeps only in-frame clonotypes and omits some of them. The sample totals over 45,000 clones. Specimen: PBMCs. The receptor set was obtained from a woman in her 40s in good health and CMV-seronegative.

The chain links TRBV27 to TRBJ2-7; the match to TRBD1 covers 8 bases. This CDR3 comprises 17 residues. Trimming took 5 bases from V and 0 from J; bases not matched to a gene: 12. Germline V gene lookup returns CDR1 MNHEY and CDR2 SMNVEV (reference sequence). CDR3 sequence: CASSPYFTGGTSYEQYF. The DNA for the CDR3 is TGTGCCAGCAGTCCGTACTTCACAGGGGGGACCTCCTACGAGCAGTACTTC.

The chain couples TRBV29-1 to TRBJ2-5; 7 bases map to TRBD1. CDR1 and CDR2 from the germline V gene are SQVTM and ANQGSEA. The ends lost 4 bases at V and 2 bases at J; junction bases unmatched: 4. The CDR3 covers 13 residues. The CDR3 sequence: CSVAGTAQETQYF. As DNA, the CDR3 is TGCAGCGTTGCCGGGACAGCTCAAGAGACCCAGTACTTC.

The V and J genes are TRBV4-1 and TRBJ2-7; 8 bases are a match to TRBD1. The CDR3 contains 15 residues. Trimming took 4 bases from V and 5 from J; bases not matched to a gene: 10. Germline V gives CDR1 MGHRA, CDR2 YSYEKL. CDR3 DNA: TGCGCCAGCAGCCCCGGGACAGGCCATCCCCACGAGCAGTACTTC. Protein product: CASSPGTGHPHEQYF.

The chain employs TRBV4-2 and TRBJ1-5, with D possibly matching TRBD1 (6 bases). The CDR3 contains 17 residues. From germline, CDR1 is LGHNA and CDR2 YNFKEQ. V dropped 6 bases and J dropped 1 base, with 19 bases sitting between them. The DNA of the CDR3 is TGTGCCAGCAGTCCGGTGGGGGGGCCCGTGAGCAATCAGCCCCAGCATTTT. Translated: CASSPVGGPVSNQPQHF.

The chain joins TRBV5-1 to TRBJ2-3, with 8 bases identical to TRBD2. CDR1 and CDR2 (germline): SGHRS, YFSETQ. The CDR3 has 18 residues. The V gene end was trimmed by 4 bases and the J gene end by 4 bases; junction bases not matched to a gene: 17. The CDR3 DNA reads TGCGCCAGCAGCCCCGAAACGGGGGGGCCAATGGGCGCAGATACGCAGTATTTT. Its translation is CASSPETGGPMGADTQYF.

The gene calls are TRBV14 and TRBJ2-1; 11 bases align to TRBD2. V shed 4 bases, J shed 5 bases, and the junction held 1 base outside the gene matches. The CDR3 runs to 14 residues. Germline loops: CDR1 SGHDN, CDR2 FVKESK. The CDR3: CASSRLAGNNEQFF. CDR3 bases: TGTGCCAGCAGCCGACTAGCGGGAAACAATGAGCAGTTCTTC. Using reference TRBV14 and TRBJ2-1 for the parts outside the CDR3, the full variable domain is EAGVTQFPSHSVIEKGQTVTLRCDPISGHDNLYWYRRVMGKEIKFLLHFVKESKQDESGMPNNRFLAERTGGTYSTLKVQPAELEDSGVYFCASSRLAGNNEQFFGPGTRLTVL.

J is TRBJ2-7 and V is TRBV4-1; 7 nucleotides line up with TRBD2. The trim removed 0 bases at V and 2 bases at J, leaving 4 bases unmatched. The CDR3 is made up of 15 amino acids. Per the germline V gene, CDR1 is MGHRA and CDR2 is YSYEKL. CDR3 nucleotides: TGCGCCAGCAGCCAAGATCGAGCGGGAACCTACGAGCAGTACTTC. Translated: CASSQDRAGTYEQYF.

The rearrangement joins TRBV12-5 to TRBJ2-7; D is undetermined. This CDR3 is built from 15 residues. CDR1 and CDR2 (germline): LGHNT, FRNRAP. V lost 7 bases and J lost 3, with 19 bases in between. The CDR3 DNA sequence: TGTGCTAGTGCCAAGACATTGCCCCTTGGCTACGAGCAGTACTTC. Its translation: CASAKTLPLGYEQYF.

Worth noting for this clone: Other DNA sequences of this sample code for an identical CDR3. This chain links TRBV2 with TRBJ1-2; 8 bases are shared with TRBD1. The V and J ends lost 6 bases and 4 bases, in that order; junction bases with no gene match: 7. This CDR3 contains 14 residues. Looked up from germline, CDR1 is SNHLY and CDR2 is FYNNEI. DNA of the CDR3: TGTGCCAGCAGCCTATCCGGACAGGGCTATGGCTACACCTTC. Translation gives CASSLSGQGYGYTF.

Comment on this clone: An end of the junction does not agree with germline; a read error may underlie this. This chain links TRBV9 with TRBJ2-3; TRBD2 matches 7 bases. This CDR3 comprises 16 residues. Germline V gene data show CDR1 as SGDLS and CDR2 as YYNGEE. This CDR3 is CASSVEASGLTDKQYF. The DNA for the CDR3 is TGTGCCAGCAGCGTAGAGGCTAGCGGACTCACAGATAAGCAGTATTTT.

CDR3 amino acids: CASSLLAGGDNEQFF. CDR3 coding DNA: TGTGCCAGCAGCCTACTAGCGGGGGGGGACAATGAGCAGTTCTTC. The genes are TRBV9 and TRBJ2-1; 13 nucleotides match TRBD2. The CDR3 sequence is 15 residues long. Germline V lookup: CDR1 SGDLS, CDR2 YYNGEE. V trimming: 4 bases; J trimming: 5 bases; junction bases outside the gene matches: 3.

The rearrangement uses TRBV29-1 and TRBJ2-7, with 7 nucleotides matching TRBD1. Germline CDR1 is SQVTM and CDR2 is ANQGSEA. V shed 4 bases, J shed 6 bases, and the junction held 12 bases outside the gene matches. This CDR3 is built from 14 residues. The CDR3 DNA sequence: TGCAGCGTTGCCCCAGGACAGGATTACGGCGAGCAGTACTTC. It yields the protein CSVAPGQDYGEQYF.

In DNA, the CDR3 is TGCGCCAGCAGCCGGAGGGACTCTGGGGCCAACGTCCTGACTTTC. It codes for CASSRRDSGANVLTF. The chain carries TRBV4-1 and TRBJ2-6; a possible D gene is TRBD2 (6 bases). This CDR3 contains 15 residues. Looked up from germline, CDR1 is MGHRA and CDR2 is YSYEKL. The V gene lost 4 bases and the J gene lost 0 bases, with 7 bases spanning the gap.

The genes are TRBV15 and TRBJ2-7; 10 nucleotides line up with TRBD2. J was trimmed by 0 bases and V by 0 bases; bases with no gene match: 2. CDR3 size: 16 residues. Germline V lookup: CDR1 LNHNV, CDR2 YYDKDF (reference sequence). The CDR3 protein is CATSRETSGLSYEQYF. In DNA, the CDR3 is TGTGCCACCAGCAGAGAGACTAGCGGGCTCTCCTACGAGCAGTACTTC.

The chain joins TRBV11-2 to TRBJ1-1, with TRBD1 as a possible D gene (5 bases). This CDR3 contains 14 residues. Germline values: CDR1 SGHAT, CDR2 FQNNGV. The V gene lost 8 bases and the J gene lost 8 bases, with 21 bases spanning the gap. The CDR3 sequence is CASLIFRGGSEAFF. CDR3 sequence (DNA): TGTGCCAGCCTGATTTTTCGGGGGGGGTCGGAAGCTTTCTTT. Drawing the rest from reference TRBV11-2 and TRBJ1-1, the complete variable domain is EAGVAQSPRYKIIEKRQSVAFWCNPISGHATLYWYQQILGQGPKLLIQFQNNGVVDDSQLPKDRFSAERLKGVDSTLKIQPAKLEDSAVYLCASLIFRGGSEAFFGQGTRLTVV.

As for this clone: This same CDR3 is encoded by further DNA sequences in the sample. The CDR3 DNA follows: TGTGCCAGCAGTGAATCACAGGGGGCCGGCAATTCACCCCTCCACTTT. It codes for CASSESQGAGNSPLHF. The chain couples TRBV6-1 to TRBJ1-6, with 9 bases identical to TRBD1. Germline V gene sequence: CDR1 MNHNS, CDR2 SASEGT. V dropped 2 bases and J dropped 7; count of bases not matched to a gene: 6. This CDR3 has 16 amino acids.

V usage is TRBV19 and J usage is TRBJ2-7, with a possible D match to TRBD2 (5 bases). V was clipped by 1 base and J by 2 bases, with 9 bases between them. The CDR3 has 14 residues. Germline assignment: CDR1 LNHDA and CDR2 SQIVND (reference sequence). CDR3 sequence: CASSIGPGTYEQYF. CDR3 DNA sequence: TGTGCCAGTAGTATAGGACCCGGGACCTACGAGCAGTACTTC. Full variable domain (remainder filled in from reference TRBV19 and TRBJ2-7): DGGITQSPKYLFRKEGQNVTLSCEQNLNHDAMYWYRQDPGQGLRLIYYSQIVNDFQKGDIAEGYSVSREKKESFPLTVTSAQKNPTAFYLCASSIGPGTYEQYFGPGTRLTVT.

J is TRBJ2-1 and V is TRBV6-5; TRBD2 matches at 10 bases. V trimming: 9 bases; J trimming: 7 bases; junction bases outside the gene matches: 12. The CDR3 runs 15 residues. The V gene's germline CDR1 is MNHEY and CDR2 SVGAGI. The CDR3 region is CASGPSGGAGNEQFF. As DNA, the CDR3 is TGTGCCAGTGGTCCTAGCGGGGGAGCTGGGAATGAGCAGTTCTTC.

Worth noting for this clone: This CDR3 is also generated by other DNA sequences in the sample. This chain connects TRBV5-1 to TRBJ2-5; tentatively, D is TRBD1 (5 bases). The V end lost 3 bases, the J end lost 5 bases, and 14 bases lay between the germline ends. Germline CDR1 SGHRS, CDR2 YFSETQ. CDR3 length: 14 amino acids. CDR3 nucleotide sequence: TGCGCCAGCAGCTCGATGACAGTTGAGGAGACCCAGTACTTC. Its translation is CASSSMTVEETQYF.

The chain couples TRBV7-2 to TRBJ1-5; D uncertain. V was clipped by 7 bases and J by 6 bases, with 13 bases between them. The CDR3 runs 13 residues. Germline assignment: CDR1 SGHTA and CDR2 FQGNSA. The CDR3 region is CASTPGLGQPQHF. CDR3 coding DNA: TGTGCCAGCACCCCAGGATTGGGTCAGCCCCAGCATTTT.

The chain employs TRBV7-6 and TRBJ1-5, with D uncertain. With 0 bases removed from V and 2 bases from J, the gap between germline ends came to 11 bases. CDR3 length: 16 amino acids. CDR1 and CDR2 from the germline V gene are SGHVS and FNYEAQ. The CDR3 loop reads CASSLAGGLRNQPQHF. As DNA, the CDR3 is TGTGCCAGCAGCTTAGCCGGTGGTCTACGCAATCAGCCCCAGCATTTT.

The CDR3 DNA reads TGTGCCAGCAGGGCGACAGGGAGTAAATATGGCTACACCTTC. Translating it yields CASRATGSKYGYTF. The rearrangement links TRBV6-5 to TRBJ1-2, with 7 bases identical to TRBD1. Germline lookup yields CDR1 MNHEY and CDR2 SVGAGI. The CDR3 has 14 amino acids. Unmatched junction bases numbered 9, after V lost 6 bases and J lost 5 bases.

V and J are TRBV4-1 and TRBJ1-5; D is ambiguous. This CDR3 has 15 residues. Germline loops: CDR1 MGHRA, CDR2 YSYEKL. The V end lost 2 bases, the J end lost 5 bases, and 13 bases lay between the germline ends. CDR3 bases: TGCGCCAGCAGCCAAACGGTCCGCCTAGATCAGCCCCAGCATTTT. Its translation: CASSQTVRLDQPQHF.

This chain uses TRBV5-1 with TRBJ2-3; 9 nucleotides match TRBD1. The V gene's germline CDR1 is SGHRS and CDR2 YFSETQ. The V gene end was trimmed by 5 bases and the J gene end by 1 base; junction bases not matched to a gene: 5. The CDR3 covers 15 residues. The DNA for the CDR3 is TGCGCCAGCAGTCGCGACAGGGGGGGCACAGATACGCAGTATTTT. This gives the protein CASSRDRGGTDTQYF.

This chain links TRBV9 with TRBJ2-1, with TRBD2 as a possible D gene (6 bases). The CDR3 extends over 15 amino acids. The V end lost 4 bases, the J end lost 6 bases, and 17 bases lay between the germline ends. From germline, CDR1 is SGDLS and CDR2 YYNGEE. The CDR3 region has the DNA TGTGCCAGCAGCCCCATAGGAGGGCCCTCCAATGAGCAGTTCTTC. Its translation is CASSPIGGPSNEQFF. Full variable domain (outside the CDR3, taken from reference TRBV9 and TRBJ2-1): DSGVTQTPKHLITATGQRVTLRCSPRSGDLSVYWYQQSLDQGLQFLIQYYNGEERAKGNILERFSAQQFPDLHSELNLSSLELGDSALYFCASSPIGGPSNEQFFGPGTRLTVL.

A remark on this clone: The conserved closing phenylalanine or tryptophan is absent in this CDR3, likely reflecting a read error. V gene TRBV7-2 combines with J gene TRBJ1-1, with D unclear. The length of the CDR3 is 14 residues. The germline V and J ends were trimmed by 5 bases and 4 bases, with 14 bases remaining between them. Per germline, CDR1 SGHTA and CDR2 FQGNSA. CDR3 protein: CASSIRRAGTEAFL. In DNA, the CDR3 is TGTGCCAGCAGCATCCGGAGGGCCGGCACTGAAGCTTTCCTT.

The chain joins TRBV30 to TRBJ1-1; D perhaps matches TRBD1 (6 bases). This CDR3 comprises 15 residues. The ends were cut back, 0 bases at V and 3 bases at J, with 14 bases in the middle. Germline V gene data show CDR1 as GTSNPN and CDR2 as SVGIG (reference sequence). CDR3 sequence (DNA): TGTGCCTGGAGTGTCGCCGACAGGCGCTACACTGAAGCTTTCTTT. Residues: CAWSVADRRYTEAFF.

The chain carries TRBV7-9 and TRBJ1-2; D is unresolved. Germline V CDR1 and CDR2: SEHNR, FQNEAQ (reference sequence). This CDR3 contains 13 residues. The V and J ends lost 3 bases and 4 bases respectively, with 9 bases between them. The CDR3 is CASSFDTSYGYTF. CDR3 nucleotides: TGTGCCAGCAGCTTCGACACGTCCTATGGCTACACCTTC.

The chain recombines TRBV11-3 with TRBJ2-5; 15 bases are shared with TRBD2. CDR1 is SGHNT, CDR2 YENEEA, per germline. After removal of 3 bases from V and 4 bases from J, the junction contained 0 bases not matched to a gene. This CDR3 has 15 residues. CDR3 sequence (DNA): TGTGCCAGCAGCTTGGGACTAGCGGGAGGAGAGACCCAGTACTTC. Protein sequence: CASSLGLAGGETQYF.

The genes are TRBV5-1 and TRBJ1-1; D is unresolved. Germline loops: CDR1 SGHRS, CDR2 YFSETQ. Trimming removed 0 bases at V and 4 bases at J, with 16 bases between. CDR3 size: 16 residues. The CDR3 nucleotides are TGCGCCAGCAGCTTGGGCACACCTGGTGGTTTCACTGAAGCTTTCTTT. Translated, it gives CASSLGTPGGFTEAFF. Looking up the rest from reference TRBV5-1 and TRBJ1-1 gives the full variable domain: KAGVTQTPRYLIKTRGQQVTLSCSPISGHRSVSWYQQTPGQGLQFLFEYFSETQRNKGNFPGRFSGRQFSNSRSEMNVSTLELGDSALYLCASSLGTPGGFTEAFFGQGTRLTVV.